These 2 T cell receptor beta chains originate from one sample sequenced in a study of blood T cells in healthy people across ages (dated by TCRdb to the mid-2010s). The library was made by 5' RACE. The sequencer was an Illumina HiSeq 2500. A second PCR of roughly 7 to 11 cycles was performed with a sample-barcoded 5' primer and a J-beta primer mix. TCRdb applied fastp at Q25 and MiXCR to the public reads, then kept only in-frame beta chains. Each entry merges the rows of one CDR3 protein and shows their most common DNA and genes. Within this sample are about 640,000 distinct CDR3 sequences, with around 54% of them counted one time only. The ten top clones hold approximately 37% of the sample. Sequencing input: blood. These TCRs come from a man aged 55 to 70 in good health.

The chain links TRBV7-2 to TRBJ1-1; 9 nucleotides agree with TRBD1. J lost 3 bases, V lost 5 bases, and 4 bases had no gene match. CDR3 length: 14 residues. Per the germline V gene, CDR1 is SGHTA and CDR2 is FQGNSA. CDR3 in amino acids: CASSMGQGYTEAFF. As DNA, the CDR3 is TGTGCCAGCAGCATGGGACAGGGTTACACTGAAGCTTTCTTT.

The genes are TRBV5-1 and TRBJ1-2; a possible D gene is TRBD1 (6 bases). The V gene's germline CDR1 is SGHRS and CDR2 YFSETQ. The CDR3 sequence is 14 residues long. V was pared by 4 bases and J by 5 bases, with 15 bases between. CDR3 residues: CASSPRDTVYGYTF. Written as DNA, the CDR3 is TGCGCCAGCAGCCCGCGGGACACCGTATATGGCTACACCTTC. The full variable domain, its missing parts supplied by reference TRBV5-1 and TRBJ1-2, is KAGVTQTPRYLIKTRGQQVTLSCSPISGHRSVSWYQQTPGQGLQFLFEYFSETQRNKGNFPGRFSGRQFSNSRSEMNVSTLELGDSALYLCASSPRDTVYGYTFGSGTRLTVV.